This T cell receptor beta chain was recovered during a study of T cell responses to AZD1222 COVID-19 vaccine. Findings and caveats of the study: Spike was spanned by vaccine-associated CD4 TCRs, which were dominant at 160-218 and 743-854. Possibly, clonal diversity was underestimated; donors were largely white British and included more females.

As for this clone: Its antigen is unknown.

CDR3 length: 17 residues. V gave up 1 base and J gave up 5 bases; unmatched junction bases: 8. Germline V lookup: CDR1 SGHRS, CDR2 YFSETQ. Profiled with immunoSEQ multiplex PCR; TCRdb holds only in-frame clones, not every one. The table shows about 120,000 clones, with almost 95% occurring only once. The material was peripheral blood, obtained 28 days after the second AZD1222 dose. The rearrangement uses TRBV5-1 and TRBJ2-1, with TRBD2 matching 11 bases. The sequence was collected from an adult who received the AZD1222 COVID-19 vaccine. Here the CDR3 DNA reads TGCGCCAGCAGCTTGCCCCATCTAGCGGGAGGCCACAATGAGCAGTTCTTC. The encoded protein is CASSLPHLAGGHNEQFF. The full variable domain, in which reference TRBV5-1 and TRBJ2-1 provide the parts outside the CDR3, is KAGVTQTPRYLIKTRGQQVTLSCSPISGHRSVSWYQQTPGQGLQFLFEYFSETQRNKGNFPGRFSGRQFSNSRSEMNVSTLELGDSALYLCASSLPHLAGGHNEQFFGPGTRLTVL.